This T cell receptor beta chain was sequenced during a study of blood T cell repertoires in COVID-19. Across the study: Samples taken during acute and convalescent COVID-19 were collected in the United States, Italy and Spain. Nucleic acid was either cDNA or gDNA, and it came from T cells, B-cell-depleted T cells, or PBMCs.

Original processing methods: Amplified reference gene primers provided the basis for estimating nucleated cell counts. Assay used: immunoSEQ multiplex PCR; TCRdb lists only in-frame clones, some missing. That table furnishes V, J and clone size, whereas the DNA furnished D and trimming. The sample contains 300,000 to 400,000 clones, roughly 85% of which appear only once. The sequence came from a human donor in a cohort sampled during active COVID-19. Sequencing was carried out using peripheral blood.

This chain's CDR3 is CASSTPGQKNTEAFF. The CDR3 bases are TGTGCCAGTAGTACCCCGGGACAGAAGAACACTGAAGCTTTCTTT. The V and J genes are TRBV19 and TRBJ1-1; TRBD1 aligns across 7 bases. The germline V gene has CDR1 LNHDA and CDR2 SQIVND (reference sequence). The CDR3 has 15 residues. V gave up 4 bases and J gave up 1 base; unmatched junction bases: 6.